Listed below are T cell receptor beta chains from one sample, sequenced in a study of shared clonotypes between healthy human individuals. Profiled with immunoSEQ multiplex PCR; TCRdb holds only in-frame clones, not every one. The sample records 100,000 to 120,000 clones, around two thirds being singletons. Sequences were obtained from memory CD8+ T cells sorted from blood. The origin of the receptors is a woman in her twenties or thirties in good health. CDR3s include the opening cysteine and the closing phenylalanine or tryptophan. Fields, in order: V gene, J gene, CDR3 protein.

v_call: TRBV12-2; j_call: TRBJ2-7; cdr3_aa: CASRSPRGAHHEQYF
v_call: TRBV28; j_call: TRBJ2-7; cdr3_aa: CASSPIRHRPTREQYF
v_call: TRBV28; j_call: TRBJ2-7; cdr3_aa: CASSSGTSGLKSSYEQYF
v_call: TRBV6-1; j_call: TRBJ2-7; cdr3_aa: CASSENVRDPLKSYEQYF
v_call: TRBV11-2; j_call: TRBJ2-1; cdr3_aa: CASSNVAGGEDEQFF
v_call: TRBV6-6; j_call: TRBJ2-7; cdr3_aa: CASSPLAGEQYF
v_call: TRBV18; j_call: TRBJ2-4; cdr3_aa: CASSPPGREGNIQYF
v_call: TRBV7-9; j_call: TRBJ2-3; cdr3_aa: CASSLITDTQYF
v_call: TRBV5-1; j_call: TRBJ1-4; cdr3_aa: CASRPLPAEKLFF
v_call: TRBV4-1; j_call: TRBJ1-4; cdr3_aa: CASSQERTGQEKLFF
v_call: TRBV2; j_call: TRBJ2-3; cdr3_aa: CASSEELGDTQYF
v_call: TRBV6-1; j_call: TRBJ2-7; cdr3_aa: CASSEGTTYEQYF
v_call: TRBV7-9; j_call: TRBJ2-7; cdr3_aa: CASSPPGQVGLIDEQYF
v_call: TRBV13; j_call: TRBJ1-1; cdr3_aa: CASSPRRMNTEAFF
v_call: TRBV2; j_call: TRBJ2-7; cdr3_aa: CASSDLLAGPYEQYF
v_call: TRBV28; j_call: TRBJ2-7; cdr3_aa: CATTGVISHEQYF
v_call: TRBV6-1; j_call: TRBJ1-2; cdr3_aa: CASRLQGNYGYTF
v_call: TRBV9; j_call: TRBJ2-1; cdr3_aa: CASSVGGVGEQFF
v_call: TRBV29-1; j_call: TRBJ2-7; cdr3_aa: CSVGQRLPGEQYF
v_call: TRBV28; j_call: TRBJ2-6; cdr3_aa: CASSPRDTGANVLTF
v_call: TRBV27; j_call: TRBJ2-1; cdr3_aa: CASSLLAGGLNEQFF
v_call: TRBV5-1; j_call: TRBJ2-1; cdr3_aa: CASSLGPSVFF
v_call: TRBV2; j_call: TRBJ2-1; cdr3_aa: CASRLAGTSYNEQFF
v_call: TRBV4-1; j_call: TRBJ1-2; cdr3_aa: CASSQDSEVMGGVGGLRYGYTF
v_call: TRBV5-4; j_call: TRBJ2-2; cdr3_aa: CASSLDLANTGELFF
v_call: TRBV5-6; j_call: TRBJ1-4; cdr3_aa: CASSLAGQASEKLFF
v_call: TRBV5-1; j_call: TRBJ1-2; cdr3_aa: CASSSSGANYGYTF
v_call: TRBV6-5; j_call: TRBJ2-4; cdr3_aa: CASARILAKNIQYF
v_call: TRBV28; j_call: TRBJ2-1; cdr3_aa: CASSLMFSGQFF
v_call: TRBV4-1; j_call: TRBJ2-1; cdr3_aa: CASSPADGIAYNEQFF
v_call: TRBV6-1; j_call: TRBJ2-7; cdr3_aa: CASSETGSPSRPYEQYF
v_call: TRBV11-2; j_call: TRBJ1-1; cdr3_aa: CASSLQGVFGTEAFF
v_call: TRBV4-1; j_call: TRBJ2-7; cdr3_aa: CASSQGSGSPYEQYF
v_call: TRBV25-1; j_call: TRBJ2-1; cdr3_aa: CASSRDRGYNEQFF
v_call: TRBV6-1; j_call: TRBJ2-7; cdr3_aa: CASSEWDEQYF
v_call: TRBV28; j_call: TRBJ2-5; cdr3_aa: CASSEYGPGWETQYF
v_call: TRBV25-1; j_call: TRBJ1-1; cdr3_aa: CASEGQGTPSTYEAFF
v_call: TRBV28; j_call: TRBJ2-7; cdr3_aa: CASRRGQGSYEQYF
v_call: TRBV28; j_call: TRBJ1-1; cdr3_aa: CASSPDGAHTEAFF
v_call: TRBV7-6; j_call: TRBJ2-7; cdr3_aa: CASSEGPLNRVLHEQYF
v_call: TRBV20-1; j_call: TRBJ2-3; cdr3_aa: CSARRSDTQYF
v_call: TRBV13; j_call: TRBJ2-5; cdr3_aa: CASRKRGGKSDQYF
v_call: TRBV18; j_call: TRBJ1-2; cdr3_aa: CASSPLGGGYYGYTF
v_call: TRBV19; j_call: TRBJ2-7; cdr3_aa: CASSEGQGRGQTYEQYF
v_call: TRBV7-6; j_call: TRBJ2-7; cdr3_aa: CASSLGGTAADEQYF
v_call: TRBV19; j_call: TRBJ1-2; cdr3_aa: CASSITDTDYGYTF
v_call: TRBV7-2; j_call: -; cdr3_aa: CASSSQRDSYEQYF
v_call: TRBV29-1; j_call: TRBJ1-6; cdr3_aa: CSVEGPRGRSPLHF
v_call: TRBV6-4; j_call: TRBJ2-1; cdr3_aa: CASSDRPENEQFF
v_call: TRBV5-1; j_call: TRBJ2-7; cdr3_aa: CASSLGSTYEQYF
v_call: TRBV7-9; j_call: TRBJ1-1; cdr3_aa: CASSIYRSEAFF